A selection of T cell receptor beta chains follows, all from one sample in a study of cytomegalovirus exposure and HLA in healthy donors. This table comes from immunoSEQ multiplex PCR, and its TCRdb copy is limited to in-frame clones, with some not included. The repertoire holds about 130,000 clones, with approximately 82% as singletons. The sequenced sample was PBMCs. The receptors here all came from a man aged 25-40 years in good health and CMV-seropositive. The CDR3 runs from the conserved cysteine through the conserved F or W. A D gene is named only where the DNA matches it firmly. The size of a clone is reported for some rows only, either as once, few or many, or as a class for expanded clones.

clone size	D gene	V gene	J gene	CDR3 protein	CDR3 DNA
few	-	TRBV25-1	TRBJ2-7	CASSEFEGSYEQYF	TGTGCCAGCAGTGAATTCGAGGGATCCTACGAGCAGTACTTC
-	TRBD2	TRBV5-1	TRBJ2-3	CASSSEGRGTDTQYF	TGCGCCAGCAGCTCGGAGGGGAGGGGCACAGATACGCAGTATTTT
-	-	TRBV9	TRBJ2-1	CASSAGVSYNEQFF	TGTGCCAGCAGCGCGGGGGTCTCCTACAATGAGCAGTTCTTC
-	TRBD2	TRBV5-1	TRBJ2-1	CASSLGLAVNEQFF	TGCGCCAGCAGCTTGGGGCTAGCGGTTAATGAGCAGTTCTTC
-	TRBD1	TRBV4-1	TRBJ1-5	CASSQGQGKGNQPQHF	TGCGCCAGCAGCCAAGGACAGGGGAAGGGGAATCAGCCCCAGCATTTT
-	-	TRBV18	TRBJ2-7	CASSLQGHSYEQYF	TGTGCCAGCTCACTACAGGGCCACTCCTACGAGCAGTACTTC
few	-	TRBV29-1	TRBJ2-7	CSVGDTGTEQYF	TGCAGCGTTGGCGATACAGGCACCGAGCAGTACTTC
-	-	TRBV6-1	TRBJ2-6	CASNEGGSGANVLTF	TGTGCCAGCAACGAGGGAGGCTCTGGGGCCAACGTCCTGACTTTC
-	-	TRBV5-8	TRBJ1-2	CASGVERGSFHYGYTF	TGTGCCAGCGGTGTGGAGCGGGGATCCTTTCACTATGGCTACACCTTC
-	TRBD1	TRBV7-2	TRBJ2-1	CASSLQGRGHEEQFF	TGTGCCAGCAGCTTACAAGGCAGGGGGCATGAAGAGCAGTTCTTC
-	-	TRBV30	TRBJ2-7	CAWRGDRDTYEQYF	TGTGCCTGGAGGGGTGACAGAGATACCTACGAGCAGTACTTC
few	-	TRBV10-3	TRBJ1-5	CAISESLGGANQPQHF	TGTGCCATCAGTGAGTCACTCGGTGGGGCCAATCAGCCCCAGCATTTT
-	-	TRBV15	TRBJ2-7	CATTPGGPSYEQYF	TGTGCCACCACCCCCGGAGGCCCTTCCTACGAGCAGTACTTC
-	-	TRBV10-1	TRBJ2-3	CASSESGAGTDTQYF	TGCGCCAGCAGTGAGTCGGGCGCCGGCACAGATACGCAGTATTTT
-	-	TRBV9	TRBJ1-3	CASSTSLVEAGNTIYF	TGTGCCAGCAGCACCTCCCTCGTAGAGGCTGGAAACACCATATATTTT
-	TRBD1	TRBV7-9	TRBJ1-6	CASSSRDSNSPLHF	TGTGCCAGCAGCTCCCGGGACAGTAATTCACCCCTCCACTTT
-	TRBD2	TRBV29-1	TRBJ2-1	CSVEDPLARSYNEQFF	TGCAGCGTTGAAGACCCACTAGCGCGCTCCTACAATGAGCAGTTCTTC
-	-	TRBV29-1	TRBJ1-1	CSGGTTRTEAFF	TGCAGCGGGGGGACAACGAGGACTGAAGCTTTCTTT
-	TRBD2	TRBV7-3	TRBJ2-2	CASSRGGGGTGELFF	TGTGCCAGCAGCCGCGGCGGGGGGGGAACCGGGGAGCTGTTTTTT
-	TRBD2	TRBV9	TRBJ2-5	CASSGSGGPQETQYF	TGTGCCAGCAGTGGTAGCGGGGGGCCCCAAGAGACCCAGTACTTC
-	-	TRBV20-1	TRBJ2-7	CSAFAAYEQYF	TGCAGTGCTTTCGCAGCCTACGAGCAGTACTTC
once	-	TRBV7-9	TRBJ2-7	CASSLAGVPSYEQYF	TGTGCCAGCAGCTTAGCGGGCGTTCCCTCCTACGAGCAGTACTTC
-	-	TRBV5-1	TRBJ1-1	CASTVAGQNTEAFF	TGCGCCAGCACTGTAGCGGGACAGAACACTGAAGCTTTCTTT
-	TRBD2	TRBV7-2	TRBJ2-1	CASSLGLGTSGRNEQFF	TGTGCCAGCAGCTTAGGCTTGGGGACTAGCGGGAGAAATGAGCAGTTCTTC
-	-	TRBV4-3	TRBJ1-2	CASSQTTGYVYGYTF	TGCGCCAGCAGCCAAACTACAGGGTATGTGTATGGCTACACCTTC
-	-	TRBV4-3	TRBJ1-2	CASSQTRTDNYGYTF	TGCGCCAGCAGCCAGACTAGGACGGATAACTATGGCTACACCTTC
-	-	TRBV5-4	TRBJ1-5	CASSFEPGNQPQHF	TGTGCCAGCAGCTTCGAACCGGGCAATCAGCCCCAGCATTTT
-	-	TRBV5-1	TRBJ2-7	CASSSPSSYEQYF	TGCGCCAGCAGCTCCCCGAGCTCCTACGAGCAGTACTTC
once	-	TRBV7-6	TRBJ2-5	CASSPQGFLETQYF	TGTGCCAGCAGCCCACAGGGTTTTCTCGAGACCCAGTACTTC
-	-	TRBV7-6	TRBJ1-1	CASSSISGGEDTEAFF	TGTGCCAGCAGCTCCATTAGCGGGGGGGAGGACACTGAAGCTTTCTTT
-	TRBD2	TRBV2	TRBJ2-5	CASRKGLAGGPRETQYF	TGTGCCAGCAGGAAAGGGCTAGCGGGAGGGCCTCGAGAGACCCAGTACTTC
-	TRBD2	TRBV11-2	TRBJ2-3	CASSPLGGSTDTQYF	TGTGCCAGCAGCCCCTTGGGAGGGAGCACAGATACGCAGTATTTT